Listed here is a single T cell receptor (beta chain). Some clones are missing from TCRdb's copy, which holds only in-frame ones; the method was immunoSEQ multiplex PCR. The data show a few hundred thousand clones, approximately 90% seen once. The sample belongs to a study of blood T cell repertoires in COVID-19. This CDR3 has 17 amino acids. With 5 bases clipped from V and 0 bases from J, the junction kept 8 bases outside the gene matches. Germline CDR1 MNHEY, CDR2 SVGEGT. This clonotype was sampled from a man between 25 and 39 years old who had recovered from COVID-19. Material for sequencing was PBMCs or T cells enriched from blood (not recorded which). The gene calls are TRBV6-2 or TRBV6-3 and TRBJ2-1; 9 bases agree with TRBD1. The CDR3 region has the DNA TGTGCCAGCAGTATACCGGGACAGGGAAACTCCTACAATGAGCAGTTCTTC. Protein sequence: CASSIPGQGNSYNEQFF.